A selection of T cell receptor beta chains follows, all from one sample in a study of T cells expressing NK-cell markers. TCRdb re-analyzed the 5' RACE reads; it lists each CDR3 protein once, without DNA. The data show some 340,000 distinct CDR3 sequences, and the top ten clones hold under 6.5%. The sequencing input was blood T cells: a sorted CD56 or NKG2C T cell subset, CD4+ or CD8+ T cells, or bulk PBMC T cells (not recorded which). These receptors all come from a man aged 18 to 69 in good health. Each CDR3 is given with its conserved first and last residue.

j_call	v_call	cdr3_aa
TRBJ2-1	TRBV4-2	CASSQLTGTGNEQFF
TRBJ1-2	TRBV7-9	CASSLEGDRGGYTF
TRBJ1-1	TRBV5-1	CASTRFEGTEAFF
TRBJ2-3	TRBV6-5	CASSLEAGDYTDTQYF
TRBJ1-1	TRBV29-1	CSVEVGLGTEAFF
TRBJ1-4	TRBV20-1	CSVGRSNEKLFF
TRBJ2-2	TRBV18	CASSPSSLTTGELFF
TRBJ2-7	TRBV5-1	CASRTVLSSYEQYF
TRBJ1-5	TRBV12-3/TRBV12-4	CASSYRGTPNQPQHF
TRBJ2-1	TRBV7-2	CASSLAGLGYNEQFF
TRBJ2-1	TRBV2	CASMGQGALSSYNEQFF
TRBJ2-7	TRBV30	CAWTRTGFYYEQYF
TRBJ1-5	TRBV19	CASAYRNQPQHF
TRBJ2-7	TRBV12-3/TRBV12-4	CASSPPDRDEQYF
TRBJ1-3	TRBV29-1	CSVGRGTGNTIYF
TRBJ2-5	TRBV7-9	CASSEGQGVWETQYF
TRBJ2-5	TRBV20-1	CSVSGGAGETQYF
TRBJ2-1	TRBV14	CARSPGLAGGPSYNEQFF
TRBJ2-4	TRBV3-1	CASSQSEGAKNIQYF
TRBJ1-1	TRBV7-9	CASRGTSGATEAFF
TRBJ2-1	TRBV12-5	CASGSGLVSNEQFF
TRBJ2-1	TRBV6-1	CASSPIAGGGGEQFF
TRBJ1-5	TRBV12-3/TRBV12-4	CASSSINQPQHF
TRBJ1-2	TRBV25-1	CASSDLYGYTF
TRBJ2-1	TRBV19	CASSINLGDYNEQFF
TRBJ2-7	TRBV20-1	CSARGGQRGRYEQYF
TRBJ2-7	TRBV30	CACSQNLAGGHEQYF
TRBJ2-5	TRBV5-1	CASSQTGTGGIETQYF
TRBJ2-2	TRBV7-2	CASSQRPADTGELFF
TRBJ2-1	TRBV12-3/TRBV12-4	CASSIDIRSYNEQFF
TRBJ2-7	TRBV7-2	CASSLSWQTYEQYF
TRBJ2-5	TRBV9	CASSVEGGLGKETQYF
TRBJ1-4	TRBV7-9	CASGNNEELFF
TRBJ1-2	TRBV3-1	CASSPRGQYSTNYGYTF
TRBJ1-2	TRBV2	CASSEARTSYGYTF